These 3 T cell receptor beta chains originate from one sample sequenced in a study of T cell changes during pregnancy in multiple sclerosis. Profiled with immunoSEQ multiplex PCR; TCRdb holds only in-frame clones, not every one. The sample consists of around 43,000 clones, over 85% of them appearing once. The sample in question was CD8+ T cells from peripheral blood mononuclear cells, obtained after pregnancy. The receptor source for this set is a female donor with multiple sclerosis, enrolled in a pregnancy study.

The chain recombines TRBV9 with TRBJ2-3; a weak D match, TRBD2 (6 bases). V shed 0 bases and J shed 2 bases, with 13 bases lying between them. The CDR3 length is 16 residues. Germline values: CDR1 SGDLS, CDR2 YYNGEE. CDR3: CASSVEGGPHTDTQYF. Here the CDR3 DNA reads TGTGCCAGCAGCGTAGAGGGAGGCCCACACACAGATACGCAGTATTTT.

This clone was picked up one time. This sequence joins TRBV18 and TRBJ1-3; D is uncertain. V lost 6 bases, J lost 0 bases, and 15 bases lay in between. Germline V gene data show CDR1 as KGHSH and CDR2 as LQKENI. The CDR3 totals 16 residues. CDR3 region: CASSIGSASSGNTIYF. Written as DNA, the CDR3 is TGTGCCAGCTCTATCGGGAGCGCCAGCTCTGGAAACACCATATATTTT.

This clone was picked up one time. The V gene is TRBV27, the J gene TRBJ1-5; D gene ambiguous. CDR1 is MNHEY and CDR2 is SMNVEV in the germline V gene (reference sequence). V was pared by 6 bases and J by 4 bases, with 19 bases between. The CDR3 contains 16 residues. The CDR3 DNA sequence: TGTGCCAGCAGCTCAATGCCCCGGGATCTAAATCAGCCCCAGCATTTT. Its protein product is CASSSMPRDLNQPQHF.